These 29 T cell receptor beta chains were sequenced from one sample in a study of T cell responses to AZD1222 COVID-19 vaccine. Repertoires were generated with immunoSEQ multiplex PCR, while TCRdb's copy carries only in-frame clones and drops some. Seen here are 130,000 or so clones, 85% to 95% observed once, and the top ten hold approximately 7%. The material was peripheral blood, obtained on day 0 of AZD1222 vaccination. These receptors originate from an adult in good health.

In DNA, the CDR3 is TGTGCCAGCAGCTTAGTGCAGGCCAGCTTGACAGATACGCAGTATTTT. Its protein product is CASSLVQASLTDTQYF. The chain links TRBV11-2 to TRBJ2-3, with no clear D. CDR1 is SGHAT and CDR2 is FQNNGV in the germline V gene. The CDR3 totals 16 residues. Trimming took 1 base from V and 3 from J, leaving 14 bases between them.

The rearrangement joins TRBV4-2 to TRBJ2-1, with TRBD1 as a possible D gene (6 bases). Per the germline V gene, CDR1 is LGHNA and CDR2 is YNFKEQ. CDR3 length equals 12 residues. With 8 bases removed from V and 5 bases from J, the gap between germline ends came to 10 bases. CDR3 nucleotides: TGTGCCAGCGGGGGCAGGGACAATGAGCAGTTCTTC. Translation: CASGGRDNEQFF.

This clone appeared a few times. The CDR3 sequence is CASSESQRDNTGELFF. In DNA, the CDR3 is TGTGCCAGCAGTGAGTCCCAGCGGGACAACACCGGGGAGCTGTTTTTT. V and J are TRBV6-4 and TRBJ2-2; 7 bases agree with TRBD2. Germline trimming cut 3 bases from V and 2 bases from J; bases unmatched to any gene: 6. Looked up from germline, CDR1 is MRHNA and CDR2 is SNTAGT. CDR3 length: 16 residues.

The CDR3 DNA sequence: TGCGCCAGTTCCAAAAATATGAACACTGAAGCTTTCTTT. Translated: CASSKNMNTEAFF. V usage is TRBV4-1 and J usage is TRBJ1-1; D call uncertain. The CDR3 spans 13 residues. Trimming took off 9 bases at V and 0 bases at J, with 11 bases between the two ends. Per the germline V gene, CDR1 is MGHRA and CDR2 is YSYEKL.

The chain employs TRBV5-1 and TRBJ1-1, with D perhaps matching TRBD1 (5 bases). Germline CDR1 is SGHRS and CDR2 is YFSETQ. The CDR3 extends over 14 amino acids. Trimming removed 0 bases from V and 8 bases from J, with 14 bases in between. The CDR3 nucleotides read TGCGCCAGCAGCTTGGATATTAGAAAGGGGGAAGCTTTCTTT. It codes for CASSLDIRKGEAFF.

This chain links TRBV5-1 with TRBJ1-1; D uncertain. This CDR3 comprises 15 residues. V lost 0 bases, J lost 8 bases, and 17 bases lay in between. The V gene's germline CDR1 is SGHRS and CDR2 YFSETQ. In nucleotides, the CDR3 is TGCGCCAGCAGCTTGGGAGGTTACGGGGTCCCCGAAGCTTTCTTT. It codes for CASSLGGYGVPEAFF.

The V call is TRBV28, the J call TRBJ1-2; D ambiguous. This CDR3 has 11 amino acids. Germline CDR1 reads MDHEN; CDR2 reads SYDVKM. Deletions cut 6 bases from V and 7 bases from J, with 9 bases between. In DNA form, the CDR3 reads TGTGCCAGCAGGGGAGGTCGTGGCTACACCTTC. It yields the protein CASRGGRGYTF.

This clone showed up many times. V and J are TRBV19 and TRBJ1-5, with 9 bases that match TRBD1. The CDR3 sequence is 17 residues long. V was clipped by 10 bases and J by 1 base; unmatched bases: 14. CDR1 and CDR2 (germline): LNHDA, SQIVND (reference sequence). CDR3 DNA: TGTGCCACCGACGTCCCTCCGGGACAGGGAAGCAATCAGCCCCAGCATTTT. It codes for CATDVPPGQGSNQPQHF.

The V gene is TRBV7-8, the J gene TRBJ2-5, with D hard to call. Deletions cut 1 base from V and 4 bases from J, with 7 bases between. The CDR3 sequence is 13 residues long. Per germline, CDR1 SGHVS and CDR2 FQNEAQ. CDR3 protein: CASSLGPRETQYF. CDR3 sequence (DNA): TGTGCCAGCAGCTTAGGGCCGAGAGAGACCCAGTACTTC. The variable domain in full, completed from reference TRBV7-8 and TRBJ2-5, reads GAGVSQSPRYKVAKRGQDVALRCDPISGHVSLFWYQQALGQGPEFLTYFQNEAQLDKSGLPSDRFFAERPEGSVSTLKIQRTQQEDSAVYLCASSLGPRETQYFGPGTRLLVL.

The rearrangement links TRBV9 to TRBJ2-2; 7 nucleotides match TRBD1. Germline trimming cut 5 bases from V and 6 bases from J; bases unmatched to any gene: 10. Germline lookup yields CDR1 SGDLS and CDR2 YYNGEE. The CDR3 is 15 residues long. The CDR3 sequence is CASRFTGDGPGELFF. The CDR3 region has the DNA TGTGCCAGCAGGTTCACAGGGGACGGCCCCGGGGAGCTGTTTTTT.

V and J are TRBV7-9 and TRBJ1-4; weak D call: TRBD1 (5 bases). Germline V gives CDR1 SEHNR, CDR2 FQNEAQ (reference sequence). The CDR3 has 15 residues. Trimming shortened V by 1 base and J by 4 bases, and 10 bases separated the two germline ends. CDR3 region: CASSLGGIDNEKLFF. CDR3 coding DNA: TGTGCCAGCAGCTTAGGGGGGATCGATAATGAAAAACTGTTTTTT.

This chain connects TRBV30 to TRBJ1-5; the D gene is possibly TRBD1 (5 bases). Germline V CDR1 and CDR2: GTSNPN, SVGIG (reference sequence). The CDR3 loop spans 14 amino acids. Trimming took 1 base from V and 5 from J, leaving 12 bases between them. CDR3: CAWSAGRGDQPQHF. CDR3 bases: TGTGCCTGGAGTGCGGGGAGGGGTGATCAGCCCCAGCATTTT.

The chain links TRBV5-6 to TRBJ2-7; the D is unclear. Germline loops: CDR1 SGHDT, CDR2 YYEEEE. The CDR3 covers 13 residues. The V gene lost 0 bases and the J gene lost 3 bases, with 7 bases spanning the gap. The CDR3 region is CASSLDRSYEQYF. The CDR3 DNA sequence: TGTGCCAGCAGCTTGGACAGAAGCTACGAGCAGTACTTC.

The genes are TRBV5-1 and TRBJ1-2, with 12 bases lining up with TRBD1. V was clipped by 3 bases and J by 4 bases; unmatched bases: 4. The CDR3 is 15 residues long. Germline-derived CDR1 and CDR2 are SGHRS and YFSETQ. CDR3 in DNA: TGCGCCAGCAGCTGGGGACAGGGGGCTACCTATGGCTACACCTTC. Protein product: CASSWGQGATYGYTF.

V and J are TRBV18 and TRBJ2-2; perhaps TRBD2 as D (6 bases). V lost 4 bases, J lost 2 bases, and 11 bases lay in between. The CDR3 loop spans 15 amino acids. In germline, CDR1 is KGHSH, CDR2 LQKENI. The DNA for the CDR3 is TGTGCCAGCTCACAGGATAGCGGCAACACCGGGGAGCTGTTTTTT. Translated, it gives CASSQDSGNTGELFF.

The CDR3 loop is CASSPTGVGGIQYF. The CDR3 bases are TGTGCCAGCAGCCCTACCGGAGTGGGGGGCATTCAGTACTTC. The chain links TRBV28 to TRBJ2-4; D might be TRBD2 (6 bases). Trimming removed 6 bases at V and 9 bases at J, with 18 bases between. CDR3 length equals 14 residues. The germline V gene has CDR1 MDHEN and CDR2 SYDVKM.

A note on this clone: A read error may account for a junction end that differs from germline. This chain connects TRBV19 to TRBJ1-5; no clear D gene. Germline CDR1 LNHDA, CDR2 SQIVND (reference sequence). CDR3 size: 12 residues. For the CDR3, the DNA is TGTGCCAGTAGTGTAGAGAATCAGCCCCAGCATTTT. It yields the protein CASSVENQPQHF.

The genes are TRBV7-9 and TRBJ1-6; no clear D. Trimming took 4 bases from V and 7 from J, leaving 8 bases between them. Germline V CDR1 and CDR2: SEHNR, FQNEAQ (reference sequence). The CDR3 consists of 13 residues. The CDR3 loop is CASSYSGNSPLHF. CDR3 nucleotides: TGTGCCAGCAGCTACTCAGGAAATTCACCCCTCCACTTT.

This chain uses TRBV5-6 with TRBJ1-4, with D hard to call. Per the germline V gene, CDR1 is SGHDT and CDR2 is YYEEEE. This CDR3 contains 15 residues. V lost 3 bases, J lost 8 bases, and 17 bases lay in between. The CDR3: CASSSGLLMEEKLFF. The CDR3 nucleotides are TGTGCCAGCAGCTCAGGACTGCTGATGGAAGAAAAACTGTTTTTT.

The V and J genes are TRBV6-1 and TRBJ1-5; 9 bases are shared with TRBD1. Germline loops: CDR1 MNHNS, CDR2 SASEGT. The J segment lost 2 bases and the V segment lost 5 bases, leaving 7 bases of the junction unmatched. This CDR3 spans 16 amino acids. The CDR3 DNA follows: TGTGCCAGCAGTCAAGTGGGACAGGGAGGCAATCAGCCCCAGCATTTT. The encoded protein is CASSQVGQGGNQPQHF.

The chain joins TRBV24-1 to TRBJ2-3; no clear D. Looked up from germline, CDR1 is KGHDR and CDR2 is SFDVKD. CDR3 length: 14 amino acids. V was shortened by 3 bases and J by 0 bases, with 6 bases between the two germline ends. The CDR3 protein is CATSDPTSTDTQYF. The DNA of the CDR3 is TGTGCCACCAGTGATCCGACGAGCACAGATACGCAGTATTTT.

J is TRBJ2-7 and V is TRBV24-1; 9 bases map to TRBD1. V shed 3 bases and J 3 bases; nucleotides not matched to a gene: 5. CDR3 length: 15 residues. Germline loops: CDR1 KGHDR, CDR2 SFDVKD. CDR3 loop: CATSDAGTGSYEQYF. CDR3 nucleotide sequence: TGTGCCACCAGTGATGCTGGGACAGGGAGCTACGAGCAGTACTTC.

The chain recombines TRBV27 with TRBJ1-2, with TRBD1 matching 9 bases. The CDR3 loop spans 14 amino acids. V lost 5 bases to trimming and J lost 4 bases; unmatched junction nucleotides: 5. Germline CDR1 MNHEY, CDR2 SMNVEV (reference sequence). As DNA, the CDR3 is TGTGCCAGCAGTCCGGACAGGGGTGTCTATGGCTACACCTTC. Amino acid sequence: CASSPDRGVYGYTF.

This clone was picked up one time. The chain has TRBV27 and TRBJ2-7; TRBD2 aligns across 8 bases. The length of the CDR3 is 15 residues. The V gene end was trimmed by 2 bases and the J gene end by 5 bases; junction bases not matched to a gene: 8. Germline assignment: CDR1 MNHEY and CDR2 SMNVEV (reference sequence). In nucleotides, the CDR3 is TGTGCCAGCAGTTTAGTGCCAGCGGGAGTAAACGAGCAGTACTTC. This gives the protein CASSLVPAGVNEQYF.

The chain joins TRBV11-2 to TRBJ2-2, with 8 positions matching TRBD2. Germline-derived CDR1 and CDR2 are SGHAT and FQNNGV. The CDR3 totals 17 residues. Trimming took 4 bases from V and 6 from J; bases not matched to a gene: 13. The CDR3 loop is CASSSRRGGRQAGELFF. Written as DNA, the CDR3 is TGTGCCAGCAGCTCCCGCCGCGGGGGGAGGCAAGCCGGGGAGCTGTTTTTT.

V is TRBV6-5 and J is TRBJ1-6, with 8 positions matching TRBD1. The V and J ends lost 5 bases and 8 bases, in that order; junction bases with no gene match: 5. The CDR3 contains 14 residues. In germline, CDR1 is MNHEY, CDR2 SVGAGI. Here the CDR3 reads CASSPYRGDSPLHF. In nucleotides, the CDR3 is TGTGCCAGCAGTCCTTACAGGGGGGATTCACCCCTCCACTTT.

The rearrangement links TRBV19 to TRBJ1-4, with TRBD1 matching over 10 bases. There are 14 residues in the CDR3. The germline V gene encodes CDR1 LNHDA and CDR2 SQIVND (reference sequence). V gave up 8 bases and J gave up 5 bases; unmatched junction bases: 5. The CDR3 bases are TGTGCCAGTGGACCGGGACAGGGGAATGAAAAACTGTTTTTT. This translates into CASGPGQGNEKLFF. Supplemented by reference TRBV19 and TRBJ1-4, the full variable domain reads DGGITQSPKYLFRKEGQNVTLSCEQNLNHDAMYWYRQDPGQGLRLIYYSQIVNDFQKGDIAEGYSVSREKKESFPLTVTSAQKNPTAFYLCASGPGQGNEKLFFGSGTQLSVL.

This chain connects TRBV10-3 to TRBJ1-1; D not resolved. The CDR3 length is 13 residues. V was pared by 6 bases and J by 1 base, with 9 bases between. Germline values: CDR1 ENHRY, CDR2 SYGVKD. The CDR3 is CAISRQENTEAFF. The CDR3 nucleotides are TGTGCCATCAGCCGTCAGGAGAACACTGAAGCTTTCTTT.

This clone showed up just once. The CDR3, as DNA: TGTGCCACCAGTGACCCCGGGACTCCGCAGTTCTTC. Protein sequence: CATSDPGTPQFF. This sequence joins TRBV24-1 and TRBJ2-1; a weak D match, TRBD2 (6 bases). The germline CDR1 and CDR2 sequences are KGHDR and SFDVKD. V was shortened by 4 bases and J by 12 bases, with 12 bases between the two germline ends. The CDR3 is 12 residues long.